The sequence of this TCR beta chain was determined in a study of monozygotic twins with inflammatory bowel disease. Whole blood served as the source of total RNA, and no T cell sorting took place. TCRdb re-called the 5' RACE reads; one entry per CDR3 protein, DNA not given. The clone table shows fewer than 450,000 distinct CDR3 sequences, with the ten largest holding approximately 2.8%. This CDR3 has 17 amino acids. Looked up from germline, CDR1 is LGHDT and CDR2 is YNNKEL (reference sequence). The chain links TRBV3-1 to TRBJ1-1; as DNA is missing, the TRBD1 call by TCRdb cannot be tested. The source material was blood. This TCR came from a human donor with ulcerative colitis or Crohn's disease, or a healthy co-twin of an affected twin (not recorded which). This CDR3 is CASSQGIDDRVGAEAFF.